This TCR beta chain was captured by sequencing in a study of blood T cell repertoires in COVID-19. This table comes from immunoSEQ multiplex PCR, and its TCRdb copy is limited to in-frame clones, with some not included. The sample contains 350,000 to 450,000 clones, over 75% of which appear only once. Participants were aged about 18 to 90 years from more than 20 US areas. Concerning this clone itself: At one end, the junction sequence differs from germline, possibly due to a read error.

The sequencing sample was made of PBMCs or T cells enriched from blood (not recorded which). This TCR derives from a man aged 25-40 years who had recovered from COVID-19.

The CDR3 DNA reads TGTGCCAGCAGTTTACGTGAACGAGACAGGGAGGACTTC. Amino acid sequence: CASSLRERDREDF. The chain combines TRBV28 with TRBJ2-7, with D tentatively TRBD1 (7 bases). The CDR3 length is 13 residues. Germline CDR1 MDHEN, CDR2 SYDVKM.